Listed below are T cell receptor beta chains from one sample, sequenced in a study of blood T cell repertoires in COVID-19. The repertoire was sequenced with immunoSEQ multiplex PCR; TCRdb's copy has only in-frame clones and lacks some. The repertoire holds about 99,000 clones, with approximately 89% as singletons. The sample taken for sequencing was peripheral blood. These receptors were collected from an elderly woman in a cohort sampled during active COVID-19. Each CDR3 is given with its conserved first and last residue. D genes are given only for firm matches.

cdr3_nt,cdr3_aa,d_call,cdr3_length,j_call,v_call
TGTGCCAGCAGCCACGAACAGGGAAACGAGCAGTACTTC,CASSHEQGNEQYF,.,13,TRBJ2-7,TRBV3-1/TRBV3-2
TGTGCCAGCAGCCCATCAGGGAGGGATTCCTACGAGCAGTACTTC,CASSPSGRDSYEQYF,TRBD2,15,TRBJ2-7,TRBV7-2
TGTGCCAGCAGCTTAGTCAGGGAATCACCCCTCCACTTT,CASSLVRESPLHF,.,13,TRBJ1-6,TRBV7-2
TGTGCCAGCAGCCAAGACAGGGGTGATACGCAGTATTTT,CASSQDRGDTQYF,.,13,TRBJ2-3,TRBV3-1/TRBV3-2
TGTGCCAGCAGCTTAAGGTTATCAGCGGAAAAACTGTTTTTT,CASSLRLSAEKLFF,.,14,TRBJ1-4,TRBV11-2
TGTGCCAGCACCACGAGGGCTAGCGGGGGGAATGAGCAGTTCTTC,CASTTRASGGNEQFF,TRBD2,15,TRBJ2-1,TRBV5-4
TGTGCCAGCAGCTTTTCCATAGCTTACAATGAGCAGTTCTTC,CASSFSIAYNEQFF,.,14,TRBJ2-1,TRBV12-1
TGCGCCAGCAGCTTAAATTGGGGGACAGGGATTTACGAGCAGTACTTC,CASSLNWGTGIYEQYF,TRBD1,16,TRBJ2-7,TRBV5-1
TGTGCTAGCAGCCCGTGGACTACCGACAATGAGCAGTTCTTC,CASSPWTTDNEQFF,.,14,TRBJ2-1,TRBV7-7
TGTGCCAGAAGCTTGGTGGCCGCAGATACGCAGTATTTT,CARSLVAADTQYF,.,13,TRBJ2-3,TRBV5-3
TGTGCCAGCAGCCCCGGGACAGTGGATGGCTACACCTTC,CASSPGTVDGYTF,TRBD1,13,TRBJ1-2,TRBV7-3
TGCAGCGTCGGGGGGCCTATTAGAGAGACCCAGTACTTC,CSVGGPIRETQYF,.,13,TRBJ2-5,TRBV29-1
TGTGCCGGAACGGGTGGCGGATTGGGAGGAGCAGATACGCAGTATTTT,CAGTGGGLGGADTQYF,.,16,TRBJ2-3,TRBV5-4
TGTGCCAGTGAACATCGGGGGGGTAACACCGGGGAGCTGTTTTTT,CASEHRGGNTGELFF,TRBD2,15,TRBJ2-2,TRBV19
TGTGCCAGCAGCTTAGCCTGGACAGGGGGCCACGAGCAGTACTTC,CASSLAWTGGHEQYF,TRBD1,15,TRBJ2-7,TRBV7-2
TGCGCCAGCAGGGAACTTTTAGCGGCAAGCACAGATACGCAGTATTTT,CASRELLAASTDTQYF,.,16,TRBJ2-3,TRBV4-1
TGTGCCAGCAGTCAATATCTATACTCCTACAATGAGCAGTTCTTC,CASSQYLYSYNEQFF,.,15,TRBJ2-1,TRBV6-2/TRBV6-3